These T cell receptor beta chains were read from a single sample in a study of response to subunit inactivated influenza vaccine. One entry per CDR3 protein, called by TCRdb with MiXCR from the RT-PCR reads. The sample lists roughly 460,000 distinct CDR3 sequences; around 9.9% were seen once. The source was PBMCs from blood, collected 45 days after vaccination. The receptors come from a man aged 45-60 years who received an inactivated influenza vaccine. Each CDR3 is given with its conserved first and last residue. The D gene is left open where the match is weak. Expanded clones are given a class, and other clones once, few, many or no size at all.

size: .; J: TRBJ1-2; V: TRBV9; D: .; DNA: TGTGCCAGCAGCGTAGCGTACGGACAGCTCTATGGCTACACCTTC; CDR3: CASSVAYGQLYGYTF
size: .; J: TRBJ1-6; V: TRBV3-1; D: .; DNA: TGTGCCAGCAGCCAAGGGATAATGGGGAATTCACCCCTCCACTTT; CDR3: CASSQGIMGNSPLHF
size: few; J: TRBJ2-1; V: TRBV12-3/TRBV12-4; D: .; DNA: TGTGCCAGCAGTTTTGGTGGGAGTGAGCAGTTCTTC; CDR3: CASSFGGSEQFF
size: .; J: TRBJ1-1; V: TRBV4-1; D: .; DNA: TGCGCCAGCAGCCAAGGGTCAGCTACCGGGGCTTTCTTT; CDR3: CASSQGSATGAFF
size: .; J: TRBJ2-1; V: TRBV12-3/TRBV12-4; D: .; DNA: TGTGCCAGCAGTCCGGGGGATCCAACAATTTACAATGAGCAGTTCTTC; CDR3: CASSPGDPTIYNEQFF
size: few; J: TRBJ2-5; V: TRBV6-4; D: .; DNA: TGTGCCAGCAGTGTAAACGAGGGAGAGACCCAGTACTTC; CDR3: CASSVNEGETQYF
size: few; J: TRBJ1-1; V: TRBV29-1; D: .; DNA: TGCAGGGGTGGGTCGGCGTCTGAAGCTTTCTTT; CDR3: CRGGSASEAFF
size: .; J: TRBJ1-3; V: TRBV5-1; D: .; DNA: TGCGCCAGCAGCTTACTCCCAGCGGGCGGAAACACCATATATTTT; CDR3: CASSLLPAGGNTIYF
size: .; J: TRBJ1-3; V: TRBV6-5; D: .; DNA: TGTGCCAGCAGTTACGGCCACAACTCTGGAAACACCATATATTTT; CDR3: CASSYGHNSGNTIYF
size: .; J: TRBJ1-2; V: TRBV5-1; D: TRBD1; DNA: TGCGCCAGCAGCCCGCCGACAGGGGGGAGAGTCTACACCTTC; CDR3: CASSPPTGGRVYTF
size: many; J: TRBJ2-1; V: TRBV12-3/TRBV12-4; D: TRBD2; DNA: TGTGCCAGCACTCCACTAGCGGGAGGAACCATTAATGAGCAGTTCTTC; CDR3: CASTPLAGGTINEQFF
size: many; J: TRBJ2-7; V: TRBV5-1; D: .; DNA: TGCGCCAGCAGGGTAATGACAGGTTCTGACGAGCAGTACTTC; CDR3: CASRVMTGSDEQYF
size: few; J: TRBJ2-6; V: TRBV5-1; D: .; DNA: TGCGCCAGCAGCTTGTCCCAGGGTTCGTTCTCTGGGGCCAACGTCCTGACTTTC; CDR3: CASSLSQGSFSGANVLTF
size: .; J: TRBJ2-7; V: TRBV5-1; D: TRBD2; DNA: TGCGCCAGCAGCTTGGGCGGGGGACCCTCCTACGAGCAGTACTTC; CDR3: CASSLGGGPSYEQYF
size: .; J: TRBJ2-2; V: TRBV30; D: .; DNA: TGTGCGCGGGCAGGCTCGAGTACCGGGGAGCTGTTTTTT; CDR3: CARAGSSTGELFF
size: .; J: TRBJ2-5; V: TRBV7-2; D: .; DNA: TGTGCCAGCAGCCATGATAGGTGGACCCAGTACTTC; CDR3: CASSHDRWTQYF
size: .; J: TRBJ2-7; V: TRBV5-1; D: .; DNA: TGCGCCAGCAGCGGCTCAGCAAGCTCGGGCTACGAGCAGTACTTC; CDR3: CASSGSASSGYEQYF
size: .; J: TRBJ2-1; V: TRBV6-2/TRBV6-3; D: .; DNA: TGTGCCAGCAGTTACGTTCCCGGAACATACTCCTACAATGAGCAGTTCTTC; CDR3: CASSYVPGTYSYNEQFF
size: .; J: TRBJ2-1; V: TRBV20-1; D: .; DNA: TGCAGTGCTAGTGAGGGCGGACGGCAGTTCTTC; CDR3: CSASEGGRQFF
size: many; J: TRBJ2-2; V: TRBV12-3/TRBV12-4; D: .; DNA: TGTGCCAGCAGTTTCGGGGGGCCGGGGACCGGGGAGCTGTTTTTT; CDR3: CASSFGGPGTGELFF
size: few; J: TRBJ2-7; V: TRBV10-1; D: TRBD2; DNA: TGCGCCATCCCAATACTAGCGGGAGAAGACGAGCAGTACTTC; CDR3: CAIPILAGEDEQYF
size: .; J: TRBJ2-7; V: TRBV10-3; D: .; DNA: TGTGCCATCAGCCCCAGGGACTACGAGCAGTACTTC; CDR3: CAISPRDYEQYF
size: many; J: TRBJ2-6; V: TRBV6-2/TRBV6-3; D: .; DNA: TGTGCCAGCAGTTACATCCGGGGCCGAAAATCTGGGGCCAACGTCCTGACTTTC; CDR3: CASSYIRGRKSGANVLTF
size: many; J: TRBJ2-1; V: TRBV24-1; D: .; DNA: TGTGCCACCAGTGACCCTTGGAAGTCTGGCGGTAAATACAATGAGCAGTTCTTC; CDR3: CATSDPWKSGGKYNEQFF
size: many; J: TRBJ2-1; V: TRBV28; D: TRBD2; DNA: TGTGCCAGCAGTCAAATCGCACTAGCGGGGTACAATGAGCAGTTCTTC; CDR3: CASSQIALAGYNEQFF
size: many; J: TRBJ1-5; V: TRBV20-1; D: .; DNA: TGCAGTGCTAGAGTTGGGGGAAATCAGCCCCAGCATTTT; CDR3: CSARVGGNQPQHF
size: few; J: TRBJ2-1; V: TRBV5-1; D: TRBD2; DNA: TGCGCCAGCGCGGCGGGGGGGATCAACAATGAGCAGTTCTTC; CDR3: CASAAGGINNEQFF
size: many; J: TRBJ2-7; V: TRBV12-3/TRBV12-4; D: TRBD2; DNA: TGTGCCAGCAGCACCGGGACTAGCGGGACCTACGAGCAGTACTTC; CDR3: CASSTGTSGTYEQYF
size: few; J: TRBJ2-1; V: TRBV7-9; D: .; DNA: TGTGCCAGCAGCCCTATTGTAGGTGAGCAGTTCTTC; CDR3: CASSPIVGEQFF
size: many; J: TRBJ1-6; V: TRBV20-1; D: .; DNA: TGCAGTGCCGTTCTCTCCCAGGGTAATTCACCCCTCCACTTT; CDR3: CSAVLSQGNSPLHF
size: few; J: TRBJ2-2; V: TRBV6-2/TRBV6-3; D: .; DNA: TGTGCCAGCAGTTACAGGCAGAACACCGGGGAGCTGTTTTTT; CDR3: CASSYRQNTGELFF
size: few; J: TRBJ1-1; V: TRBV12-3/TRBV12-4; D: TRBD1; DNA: TGTGCCAGCAGTTTTAGTCAGGGGGGAAACACTGAAGCTTTCTTT; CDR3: CASSFSQGGNTEAFF
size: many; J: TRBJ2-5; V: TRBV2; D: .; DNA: TGTGCCAGCAGTCGCTCTGGGGAGACCCAGTACTTC; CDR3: CASSRSGETQYF
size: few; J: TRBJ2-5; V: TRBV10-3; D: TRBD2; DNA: TGTGCCATCAGTGCTAGCGGGGGGCAGCAAGAGACCCAGTACTTC; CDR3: CAISASGGQQETQYF
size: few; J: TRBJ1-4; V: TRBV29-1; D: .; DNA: TGCAGCGTTGGGTTCGGGGGGCCTGGAGAAAAACTGTTTTTT; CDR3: CSVGFGGPGEKLFF
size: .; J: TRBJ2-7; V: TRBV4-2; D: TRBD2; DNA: TGTGCCAGCAGCCAGAGCGGGAGGAGGTCCTACGAGCAGTACTTC; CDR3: CASSQSGRRSYEQYF
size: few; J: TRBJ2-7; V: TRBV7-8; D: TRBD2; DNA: TGTGCCAGCAGCCTGGGAGCGGGAGGGCCCTACGAGCAGTACTTC; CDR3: CASSLGAGGPYEQYF
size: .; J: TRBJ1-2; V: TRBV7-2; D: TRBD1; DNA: TGTGCCAGCAGCCTCGCCGGGACAGGGGACTATGGCTACACCTTC; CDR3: CASSLAGTGDYGYTF
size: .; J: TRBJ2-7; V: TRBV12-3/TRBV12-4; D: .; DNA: TGTGCCAGCAGTCCGCATCGGGTTCCCTCCTACGAGCAGTACTTC; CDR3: CASSPHRVPSYEQYF
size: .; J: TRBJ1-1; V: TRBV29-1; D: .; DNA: TGCAGCGTTGTATTATCTTTTGGGAGGATGAACACTGAAGCTTTCTTT; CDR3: CSVVLSFGRMNTEAFF
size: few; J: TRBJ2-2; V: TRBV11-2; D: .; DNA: TGTGCCAGCAGCTTAAGAGGGTTCAACACCGGGGAGCTGTTTTTT; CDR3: CASSLRGFNTGELFF
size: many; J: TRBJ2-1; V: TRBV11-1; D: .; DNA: TGTGCCAGCAGCTCCACAGTTTACAATGAGCAGTTCTTC; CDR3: CASSSTVYNEQFF
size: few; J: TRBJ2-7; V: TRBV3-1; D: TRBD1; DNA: TGTGCCAGCAGCCAAGGGACAGGATCCTCCTACGAGCAGTACTTC; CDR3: CASSQGTGSSYEQYF
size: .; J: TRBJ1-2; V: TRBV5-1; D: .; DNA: TGCGCCAGCAGCGACGGACGGAGGGGCTATGGCTACACCTTC; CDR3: CASSDGRRGYGYTF
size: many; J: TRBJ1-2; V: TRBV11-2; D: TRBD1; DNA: TGTGCCAGCAGCCCGACTGGGTTGGGGACAGGTGAACACTTTAACTATGGCTACACCTTC; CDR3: CASSPTGLGTGEHFNYGYTF
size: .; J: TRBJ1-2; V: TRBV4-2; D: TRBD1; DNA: TGTGCCAGCAGCCACCGGGACAGGGGATTTATGGCTACTGATCCCCAGGGGATTTATGGCTACACCTTC; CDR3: CASSHRDRGFMATDPQGIYGYTF
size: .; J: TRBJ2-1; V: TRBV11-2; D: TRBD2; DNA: TGTGCCAGCAGCCCTGGGACTAGCGGAAGGGTGCAGTTCTTC; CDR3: CASSPGTSGRVQFF
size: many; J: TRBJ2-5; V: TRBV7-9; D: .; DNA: TGTGCCAGCAGCTTAGGGATCCAAGAGACCCAGTACTTC; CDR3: CASSLGIQETQYF
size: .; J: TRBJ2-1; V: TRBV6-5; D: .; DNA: TGTGCCAGCAGTTACTTTCTGAGCTCCTACAATGAGCAGTTCTTC; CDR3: CASSYFLSSYNEQFF
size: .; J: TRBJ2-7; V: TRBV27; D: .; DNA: TGTGCCAGCAGCCCTTTTAGGCTAGCTAAATACGAGCAGTACTTC; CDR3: CASSPFRLAKYEQYF
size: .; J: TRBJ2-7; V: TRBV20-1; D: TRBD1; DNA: TGCAGCCCTAGAGGGGGCACTTCCTCCTACGAGCAGTACTTC; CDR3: CSPRGGTSSYEQYF
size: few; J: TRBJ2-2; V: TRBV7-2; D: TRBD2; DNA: TGTGCCAGCAGCCAGTTGGCTAGCGGGAGAGCCGGGGAGCTGTTTTTT; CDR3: CASSQLASGRAGELFF
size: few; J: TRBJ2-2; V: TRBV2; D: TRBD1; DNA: TGTGCCAGCAGTGCTACGACAGGGGGTGCCGGGGAGCTGTTTTTT; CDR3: CASSATTGGAGELFF